This T cell receptor beta chain appears in the sequencing data of a study of beta chain features in type 1 diabetes. Study-level findings and limits: The naive, central memory and Treg TCRB repertoires showed an apparent similarity that was greater among patients than among healthy donors.

The whole isolated RNA underwent reverse transcription, so sequencing captured expressed TCRB transcripts. Generated by immunoSEQ multiplex PCR, the TCRdb table keeps only in-frame clones and is missing some. The sample lists a few hundred thousand clones, roughly 30% occurring once. The CDR3 contains 12 residues. The germline V gene encodes CDR1 GTSNPN and CDR2 SVGIG (reference sequence). Comment on this clone: Its antigen remains unidentified. Its ends do not fully match the called genes, so a read error is possible.

The TCR originated in a man younger than 35 in good health. The genes are TRBV30 and TRBJ2-1; 14 bases line up with TRBD2. The sequenced sample was naive CD4+ T cells from blood. The CDR3 loop is CAWSGLAGGPVF. CDR3 nucleotides: TGTGCCTGGAGTGGACTAGCGGGAGGGCCGGTCTTC.